The source of this T cell receptor (beta chain) is a study of vaccination effects on CD4 cells after COVID-19. V gave up 6 bases and J gave up 5 bases, with 17 bases separating them. The CDR3 spans 15 residues. CDR1 is SGHRS and CDR2 is YFSETQ in the germline V gene. Antigen-specific CD4+ T cells were expanded with viral peptide pools in the ViraFEST assay before sequencing. A roughly ten-day culture period preceded the isolation of CD4+ T cells. Their SARS-CoV-2 infection, verified by PCR, occurred between March and December 2020. Each participant was administered two doses of either the BNT162b2 or the mRNA-1273 vaccine. Profiling relied on immunoSEQ multiplex PCR, and the TCRdb table lists in-frame clones only, not all of them. The table records roughly 15,000 clones, roughly 80% of them present only once. Concerning this clone itself: Its antigen remains unknown.

V and J are TRBV5-1 and TRBJ2-2; D is perhaps TRBD2 (5 bases). Sequenced here: CD4+ T cells from PBMCs cultured with SARS-CoV-2 spike peptides, sampled after COVID-19 vaccination. The sequence was obtained from a human donor who had a prior SARS-CoV-2 infection. The CDR3: CASTLNPGSTGELFF. CDR3 in DNA: TGCGCCAGCACCCTAAACCCGGGATCTACCGGGGAGCTGTTTTTT.